This T cell receptor beta chain came from a study of identical twins. This clonotype was counted ten times or more. TCRdb reprocessed the 5' RACE reads with MiXCR, giving one entry per CDR3 protein. The table has some 250,000 distinct CDR3 sequences, about 12% seen once. Germline assignment: CDR1 KGHDR and CDR2 SFDVKD. The CDR3 contains 17 residues. V was trimmed by 4 bases and J by 0 bases, leaving 15 bases between them. These data were likewise used in another study, on yellow fever vaccine responses in identical twins.

Sequencing was performed on memory (CD45RO+) T cells sorted from blood. The clonotype comes from a woman aged 18-29 years in good health. V and J are TRBV24-1 and TRBJ2-1, with D maybe TRBD1 (6 bases). The CDR3 sequence: CATSDPTRGSSYNEQFF. CDR3 sequence (DNA): TGTGCCACCAGTGACCCTACCAGGGGAAGCTCCTACAATGAGCAGTTCTTC.